A selection of T cell receptor beta chains follows, all from one sample in a study of spatial heterogeneity in lung cancer. TCRdb used MiXCR to reprocess the 5' RACE reads, holding one entry per CDR3 protein. The table includes 5,200 or so distinct CDR3 sequences, less than 9% detected once. Sample: lung tumor tissue, taken at surgery. Receptors originate from a male donor with early-stage non-small cell lung cancer. Each CDR3 is given without its conserved first and last residue. The order of the fields is clone size, CDR3 length, V gene, CDR3 protein. Where a row states a size, it is once, few, many or the class of an expanded clone; other rows omit it.

medium-sized	10	TRBV20-1	SARTAAYEQY
NA	12	TRBV11-2	ASSLGTQRNEQF
many	13	TRBV10-2	ATNERDRGGGTQY
NA	13	TRBV6-5	ASSRTGPLDSPLH
many	13	TRBV5-1	ASSLVAGAYNEQF
many	12	TRBV2	ASSEQTGANVLT
NA	13	TRBV6-2/TRBV6-3	ASRIRTGDFYGYT
many	14	TRBV28	ASSSILAIAKNIQY
many	11	TRBV5-5	ASRTESYNEQF
few	9	TRBV29-1	SVGGGDRAF
many	15	TRBV27	ASSFIGGGISYNEQF
many	9	TRBV28	ASSPRGEQY
many	13	TRBV7-9	ASSSTSGISYEQY
many	11	TRBV29-1	SVWVGRLAEAF
NA	12	TRBV12-3/TRBV12-4	ASSLVQGGQPQH
many	10	TRBV5-6	ASSLRLQTQY
many	13	TRBV7-9	ASSSGTGGNNEQF
many	12	TRBV2	ASNWKPPTDTQY
NA	11	TRBV25-1	ASSDYRGTEAF
many	13	TRBV7-2	ASSLTGGGSYEQY
medium-sized	13	TRBV20-1	SARALAGGSYEQY
many	10	TRBV20-1	SPDRGNSPLH